The text below deals with one TCR beta chain. This entry comes from a study of T cell repertoires in aging, cancer and after chemotherapy. Background on the study: Six age groups, ranging from 30 or younger to 70 or older, included the donors. Chronic lymphocytic leukemia patients on fludarabine- or bendamustine-based regimens gave paired samples before and after chemotherapy.

A mixed TRB-A/B primer pool amplified rearranged TRB by multiplex touch-down PCR. From the multiplex PCR reads, TCRdb called clonotypes with MiXCR, one entry per CDR3 protein. The sample consists of 2,800 or so distinct CDR3 sequences, about 40% of them appearing once. TCR beta rearrangements were amplified from peripheral blood genomic DNA. From germline, CDR1 is SGHNT and CDR2 YYREEE (reference sequence). Trimming removed 4 bases at V and 1 base at J, with 9 bases between. The CDR3 consists of 13 residues. The sequenced material came from blood. This receptor was identified in a human donor with a blood cancer. J is TRBJ2-7 and V is TRBV5-4; no firm D call. This chain's CDR3 is CASSLRWSYEQYF. In DNA form, the CDR3 reads TGTGCCAGCAGCCTGCGCTGGTCCTACGAGCAGTACTTC.